The rows below give T cell receptor beta chains drawn from one sample of a study of blood T cells in healthy people across ages. From the 5' RACE reads, TCRdb called clonotypes with MiXCR, one entry per CDR3 protein. The sample comprises roughly 1.7 million distinct CDR3 sequences, about 31% of which are singletons, and approximately 11% rests with the top ten. The sample comprised blood. The receptors were gathered from a woman aged 30 to 39 in good health. The CDR3 runs from the conserved cysteine through the conserved F or W. D genes are given only for firm matches.

j_call v_call d_call cdr3_aa
TRBJ1-5 TRBV4-1 . CASSQDRGGLGPQHF
TRBJ1-1 TRBV9 . CASSVVEGEAFF
TRBJ2-3 TRBV27 TRBD2 CASSPLRTSGGPTDTQYF
TRBJ1-6 TRBV20-1 TRBD1 CSAPALGTEYSPLHF
TRBJ1-2 TRBV19 TRBD1 CASSRQGTAYGYTF
TRBJ2-1 TRBV27 . CASSLGGLPYEQFF
TRBJ2-5 TRBV2 TRBD1 CASSGDSSYQETQYF
TRBJ2-6 TRBV7-9 . CASSGTGANVLTF
TRBJ2-5 TRBV5-6 . CASSLAGGDQETQYF
TRBJ1-2 TRBV4-1 TRBD1 CASSQDGTGYYGYTF
TRBJ1-2 TRBV27 TRBD1 CARQGGRYGYTF
TRBJ2-3 TRBV7-6 . CASSSPPGGITDTQYF
TRBJ2-7 TRBV12-3/TRBV12-4 . CASSGTYAYEQYF
TRBJ2-1 TRBV29-1 . CSVDLGGRRGSYNEQFF
TRBJ1-4 TRBV4-1 TRBD1 CASSQTGWTNEKLFF
TRBJ2-5 TRBV6-5 . CASSAQGEETQYF
TRBJ2-7 TRBV3-1 . CASSQLAYEQYF
TRBJ2-6 TRBV3-1 . CASSSASGEANVLTF
TRBJ2-1 TRBV5-1 TRBD2 CASSEPGGAGEQFF
TRBJ1-5 TRBV27 . CAGSLSWGPQPQHF
TRBJ2-7 TRBV9 . CASSTQPSKSSYEQYF
TRBJ2-1 TRBV5-4 . CASSWDRRNEQFF
TRBJ2-7 TRBV11-2 TRBD2 CASSRTSGGLSYEQYF
TRBJ2-1 TRBV4-1 . CASSQEVRNEQFF
TRBJ2-1 TRBV7-6 TRBD2 CANSLALYSGGRGRNEQFF
TRBJ2-1 TRBV4-1 . CASSQDFREQFF
TRBJ2-3 TRBV7-2 . CASSLDGGTTDTQYF
TRBJ2-7 TRBV15 . CATSRREFGIYEQYF
TRBJ1-2 TRBV12-3/TRBV12-4 . CASSGRSNYGYTF
TRBJ2-1 TRBV12-5 TRBD2 CASALGLNYNEQFF
TRBJ1-4 TRBV10-3 . CAISEIWRTTNEKLFF
TRBJ1-1 TRBV6-1 . CASSETRHNTEAFF